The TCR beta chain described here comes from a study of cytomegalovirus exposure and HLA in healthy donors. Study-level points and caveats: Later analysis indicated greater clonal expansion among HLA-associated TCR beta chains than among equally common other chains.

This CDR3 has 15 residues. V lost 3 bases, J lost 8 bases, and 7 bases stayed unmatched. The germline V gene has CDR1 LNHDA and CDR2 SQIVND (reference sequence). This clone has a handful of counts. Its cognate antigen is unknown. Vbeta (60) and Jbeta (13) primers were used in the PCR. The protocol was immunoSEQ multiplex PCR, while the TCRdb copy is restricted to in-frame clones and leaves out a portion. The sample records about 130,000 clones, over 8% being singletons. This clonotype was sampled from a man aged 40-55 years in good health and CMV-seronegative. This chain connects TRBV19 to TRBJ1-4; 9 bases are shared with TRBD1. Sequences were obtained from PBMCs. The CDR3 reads CASSIPRTGEEKLFF. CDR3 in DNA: TGTGCCAGTAGTATCCCAAGGACAGGGGAGGAAAAACTGTTTTTT.